This T cell receptor (beta chain) comes out of a study of identical twins. Findings and caveats of the study: Conclusions were drawn cross-sectionally by statistical analysis, without following the same donors.

In regard to this clonotype: Its antigen is not known.

Germline CDR1 and CDR2: MNHNS and SASEGT. Trimming pared 8 bases from V and 4 bases from J, leaving 14 bases between. The CDR3 totals 13 residues. TCRdb re-called the 5' RACE reads with MiXCR, one entry per CDR3 protein. The sample has approximately 500,000 distinct CDR3 sequences, 20% to 25% seen once; the top ten hold just under 3%. These data also formed part of another study, on T cells expressing NK-cell markers. From that second work: Sequenced donors, eight in total, included seven who were HCMV-seropositive and one who was seronegative. Dominant NKG2C+ clonotypes were found to form roughly 1.0-7.5% of CD8+ T cells in a handful of donors. Evidence did not settle whether expanded NKG2C+ T cell clones targeted HCMV.

V and J are TRBV6-1 and TRBJ1-2, with D possibly being TRBD1 (5 bases). Input material: CD4+ T cells sorted from blood. The sequence derives from a woman between 18 and 29 years old in good health. CDR3 DNA sequence: TGTGCCAGCCGTGGGGGAATTGGCTATGGCTACACCTTC. This gives the protein CASRGGIGYGYTF.